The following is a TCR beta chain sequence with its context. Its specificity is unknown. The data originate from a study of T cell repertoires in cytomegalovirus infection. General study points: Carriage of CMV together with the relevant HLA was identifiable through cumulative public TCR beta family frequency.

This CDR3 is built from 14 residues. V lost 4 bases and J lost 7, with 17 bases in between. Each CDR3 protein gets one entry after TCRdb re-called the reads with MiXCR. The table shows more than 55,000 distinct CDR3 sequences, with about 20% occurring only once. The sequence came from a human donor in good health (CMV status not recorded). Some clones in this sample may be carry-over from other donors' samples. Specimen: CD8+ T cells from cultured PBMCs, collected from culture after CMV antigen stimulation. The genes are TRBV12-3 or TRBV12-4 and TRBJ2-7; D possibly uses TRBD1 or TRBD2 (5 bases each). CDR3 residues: CASSSRDHWREQYF. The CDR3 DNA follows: TGTGCCAGCAGTTCTCGGGACCACTGGAGAGAGCAGTACTTC.